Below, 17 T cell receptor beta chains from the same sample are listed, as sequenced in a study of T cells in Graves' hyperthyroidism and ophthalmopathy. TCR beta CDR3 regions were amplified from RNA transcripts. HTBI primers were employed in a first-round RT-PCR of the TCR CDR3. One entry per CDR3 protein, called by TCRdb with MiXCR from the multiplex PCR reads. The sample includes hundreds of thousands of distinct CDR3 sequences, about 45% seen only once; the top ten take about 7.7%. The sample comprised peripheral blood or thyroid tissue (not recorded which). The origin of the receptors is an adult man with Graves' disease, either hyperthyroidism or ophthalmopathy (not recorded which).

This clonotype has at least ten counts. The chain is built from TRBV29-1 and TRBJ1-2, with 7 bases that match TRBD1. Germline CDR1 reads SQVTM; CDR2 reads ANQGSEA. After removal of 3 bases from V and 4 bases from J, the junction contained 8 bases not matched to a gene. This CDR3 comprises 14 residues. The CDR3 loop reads CSVESGQPVYGYTF. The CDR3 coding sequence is TGCAGCGTTGAGTCGGGACAGCCAGTCTATGGCTACACCTTC.

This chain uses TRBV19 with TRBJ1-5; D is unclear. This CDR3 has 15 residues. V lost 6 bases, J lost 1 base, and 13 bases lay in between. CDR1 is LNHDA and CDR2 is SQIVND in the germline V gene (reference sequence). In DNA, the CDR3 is TGTGCCAGTAGCCCCCAAACATCCAGCAATCAGCCCCAGCATTTT. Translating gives CASSPQTSSNQPQHF.

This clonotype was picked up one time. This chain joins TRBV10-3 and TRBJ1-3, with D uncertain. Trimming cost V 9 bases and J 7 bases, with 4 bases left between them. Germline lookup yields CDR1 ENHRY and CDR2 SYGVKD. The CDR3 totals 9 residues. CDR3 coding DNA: TGTGCCATGGGTAACACCATATATTTT. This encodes CAMGNTIYF.

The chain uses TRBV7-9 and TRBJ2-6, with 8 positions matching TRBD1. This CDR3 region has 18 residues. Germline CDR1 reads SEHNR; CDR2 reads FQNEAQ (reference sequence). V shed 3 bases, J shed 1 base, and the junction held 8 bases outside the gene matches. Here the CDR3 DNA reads TGTGCCAGCAGCTTCCAGGGGGCTTGGCCTTCTGGGGCCAACGTCCTGACTTTC. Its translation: CASSFQGAWPSGANVLTF.

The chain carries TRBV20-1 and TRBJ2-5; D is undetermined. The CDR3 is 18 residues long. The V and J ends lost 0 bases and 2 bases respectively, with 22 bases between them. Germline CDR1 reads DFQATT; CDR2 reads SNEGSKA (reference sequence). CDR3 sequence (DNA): TGCAGTGCTAGAGATCCGTCGGCGCGAACGGACGTACAAGAGACCCAGTACTTC. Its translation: CSARDPSARTDVQETQYF.

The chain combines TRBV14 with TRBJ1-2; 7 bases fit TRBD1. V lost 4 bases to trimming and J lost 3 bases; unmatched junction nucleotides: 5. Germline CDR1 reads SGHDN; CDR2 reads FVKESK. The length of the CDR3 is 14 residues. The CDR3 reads CASSRGQRDYGYTF. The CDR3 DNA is TGTGCCAGCAGCCGGGGACAGCGCGACTATGGCTACACCTTC.

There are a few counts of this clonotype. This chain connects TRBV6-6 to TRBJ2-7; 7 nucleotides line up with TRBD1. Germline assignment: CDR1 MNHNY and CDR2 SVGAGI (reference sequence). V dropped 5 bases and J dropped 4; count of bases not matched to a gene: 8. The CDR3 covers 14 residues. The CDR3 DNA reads TGTGCCAGCAGTCCAAGTCAGGGGGTATACGAGCAGTACTTC. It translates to CASSPSQGVYEQYF.

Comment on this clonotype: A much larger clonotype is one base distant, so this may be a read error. The CDR3 reads CASSVGAGREKLFF. The CDR3 nucleotides are TGTGCCAGCAGTGTTGGGGCAGGGCGGGAAAAACTGTTTTTT. The rearrangement links TRBV2 to TRBJ1-4; D perhaps matches TRBD1 (5 bases). This CDR3 is built from 14 residues. The germline V gene encodes CDR1 SNHLY and CDR2 FYNNEI. Between the trimmed V and J ends, which lost 4 bases and 8 bases, there was a span of 14 bases.

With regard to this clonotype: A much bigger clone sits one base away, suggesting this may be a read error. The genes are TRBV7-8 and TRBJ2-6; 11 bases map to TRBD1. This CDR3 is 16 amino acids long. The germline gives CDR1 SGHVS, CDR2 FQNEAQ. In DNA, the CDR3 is TGTGCCAGCAGCCCAGGACAGGGGGCTGGGGCCTACGTCCTGACTTTC. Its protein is CASSPGQGAGAYVLTF.

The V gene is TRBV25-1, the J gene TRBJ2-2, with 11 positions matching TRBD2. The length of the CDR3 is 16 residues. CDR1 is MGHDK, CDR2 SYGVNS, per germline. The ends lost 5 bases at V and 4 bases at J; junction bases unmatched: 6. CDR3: CASSPPLAGGTGELFF. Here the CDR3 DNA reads TGTGCCAGCAGTCCCCCCCTAGCGGGAGGCACCGGGGAGCTGTTTTTT.

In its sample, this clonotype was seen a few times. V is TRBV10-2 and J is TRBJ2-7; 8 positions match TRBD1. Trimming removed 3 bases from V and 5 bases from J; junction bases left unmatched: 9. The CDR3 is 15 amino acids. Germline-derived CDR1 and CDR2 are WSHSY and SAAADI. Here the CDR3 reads CASSDQGRGLNEQYF. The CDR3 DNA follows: TGCGCCAGCAGTGATCAGGGCAGGGGGCTCAACGAGCAGTACTTC.

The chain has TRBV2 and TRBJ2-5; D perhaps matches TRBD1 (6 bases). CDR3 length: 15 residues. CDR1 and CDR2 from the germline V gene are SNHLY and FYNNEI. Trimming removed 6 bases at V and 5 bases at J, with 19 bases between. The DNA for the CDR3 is TGTGCCAGCAGCCAAAAACAGGGTATCCGGGAGACCCAGTACTTC. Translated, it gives CASSQKQGIRETQYF.

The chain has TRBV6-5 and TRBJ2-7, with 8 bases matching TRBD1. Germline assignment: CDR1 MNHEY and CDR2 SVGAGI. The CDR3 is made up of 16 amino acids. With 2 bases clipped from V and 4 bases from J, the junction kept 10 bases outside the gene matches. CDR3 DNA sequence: TGTGCCAGCAGTTACCGGCCCAACAGGGGGGCTTACGAGCAGTACTTC. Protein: CASSYRPNRGAYEQYF.

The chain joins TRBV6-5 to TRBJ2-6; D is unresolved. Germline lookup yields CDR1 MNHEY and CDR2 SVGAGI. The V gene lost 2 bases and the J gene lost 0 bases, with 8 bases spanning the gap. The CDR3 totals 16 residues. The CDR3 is CASSYHRTSGANVLTF. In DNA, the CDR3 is TGTGCCAGCAGTTACCACAGAACCTCTGGGGCCAACGTCCTGACTTTC.

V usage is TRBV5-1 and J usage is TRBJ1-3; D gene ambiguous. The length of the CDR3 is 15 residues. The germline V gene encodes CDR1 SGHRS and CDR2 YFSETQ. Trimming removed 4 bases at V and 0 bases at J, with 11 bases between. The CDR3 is CASSPGLNSGNTIYF. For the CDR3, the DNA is TGCGCCAGCAGCCCGGGCCTTAACTCTGGAAACACCATATATTTT. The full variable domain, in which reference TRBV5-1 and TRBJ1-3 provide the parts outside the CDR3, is KAGVTQTPRYLIKTRGQQVTLSCSPISGHRSVSWYQQTPGQGLQFLFEYFSETQRNKGNFPGRFSGRQFSNSRSEMNVSTLELGDSALYLCASSPGLNSGNTIYFGEGSWLTVV.

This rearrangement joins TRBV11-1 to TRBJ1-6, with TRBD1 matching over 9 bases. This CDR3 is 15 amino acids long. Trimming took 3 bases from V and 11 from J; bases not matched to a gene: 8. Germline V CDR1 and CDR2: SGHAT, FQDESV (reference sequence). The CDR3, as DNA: TGTGCCAGCAGCTTCCGGGACAGGGATATAGCACCCCTCCACTTT. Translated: CASSFRDRDIAPLHF.

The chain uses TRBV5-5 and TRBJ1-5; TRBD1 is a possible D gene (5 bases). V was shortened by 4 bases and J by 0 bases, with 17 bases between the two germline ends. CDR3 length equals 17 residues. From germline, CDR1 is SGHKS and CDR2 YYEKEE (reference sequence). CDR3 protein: CASSTSWGDYSNQPQHF. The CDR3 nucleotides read TGTGCCAGCAGCACTAGCTGGGGGGACTATAGCAATCAGCCCCAGCATTTT. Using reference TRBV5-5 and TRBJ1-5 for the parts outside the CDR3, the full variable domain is DAGVTQSPTHLIKTRGQQVTLRCSPISGHKSVSWYQQVLGQGPQFIFQYYEKEERGRGNFPDRFSARQFPNYSSELNVNALLLGDSALYLCASSTSWGDYSNQPQHFGDGTRLSIL.